These 5 T cell receptor beta chains share one sample of origin, sequenced in a study of T cells in Graves' hyperthyroidism and ophthalmopathy. RNA transcripts yielded amplified TCR beta CDR3 regions. The HTBI primer set served for first-round RT-PCR of the TCR CDR3. TCRdb ran MiXCR on the multiplex PCR reads and lists one entry per CDR3 protein. The table includes roughly 500,000 distinct CDR3 sequences, over 45% detected once. The sequencing sample was made of peripheral blood or thyroid tissue (not recorded which). The source of these receptors is an adult woman with Graves' disease, either hyperthyroidism or ophthalmopathy (not recorded which).

The table lists this clonotype with many counts. This chain joins TRBV5-5 and TRBJ1-1; D might be TRBD1 (6 bases). The CDR3 totals 16 residues. The V gene's germline CDR1 is SGHKS and CDR2 YYEKEE (reference sequence). Trimming pared 4 bases from V and 3 bases from J, leaving 19 bases between. The CDR3 nucleotides read TGTGCCAGCAGCCCGGCAGGACAGAGGTGGGACACTGAAGCTTTCTTT. As protein: CASSPAGQRWDTEAFF.

The rearrangement links TRBV29-1 to TRBJ2-5; D is tentatively TRBD1 or TRBD2 (7 bases each). V lost 6 bases, J lost 5 bases, and 16 bases lay in between. The CDR3 runs 13 residues. Per germline, CDR1 SQVTM and CDR2 ANQGSEA. Here the CDR3 DNA reads TGCAGCGTCGAGGGAGGGGGCGCGGAGACCCAGTACTTC. Its translation is CSVEGGGAETQYF.

This clonotype has ten or more counts. The V gene is TRBV7-2, the J gene TRBJ2-7, with D uncertain. CDR1 SGHTA and CDR2 FQGNSA come from the germline V gene. The V gene lost 4 bases and the J gene lost 2 bases, with 9 bases spanning the gap. The CDR3 totals 13 residues. The CDR3 region has the DNA TGTGCCAGCAGCTCCCGCAGCACCTACGAGCAGTACTTC. It encodes CASSSRSTYEQYF.

V and J are TRBV7-2 and TRBJ2-2, with D possibly TRBD2 on 6 matching bases. V was trimmed by 5 bases and J by 4 bases, leaving 17 bases between them. This CDR3 is built from 16 residues. Germline assignment: CDR1 SGHTA and CDR2 FQGNSA. The CDR3 DNA is TGTGCCAGCAGCCCAGTGGGGCGTAGCGGCACCGGGGAGCTGTTTTTT. As protein: CASSPVGRSGTGELFF.

This clonotype was recorded at least ten times. The gene calls are TRBV2 and TRBJ2-7; the D gene is possibly TRBD2 (5 bases). V shed 4 bases and J shed 2 bases, with 12 bases lying between them. Per germline, CDR1 SNHLY and CDR2 FYNNEI. The CDR3 sequence is 14 residues long. CDR3 DNA sequence: TGTGCCAGCAGTGGCAGACGAGGGCCCTACGAGCAGTACTTC. Residues: CASSGRRGPYEQYF.